This T cell receptor beta chain came from a study of cytomegalovirus exposure and HLA in healthy donors. Germline V CDR1 and CDR2: SNHLY, FYNNEI. This CDR3 region has 14 residues. A note on this clone: At one end, the junction sequence differs from germline, possibly due to a read error.

Primers for the PCR totalled 60 Vbeta and 13 Jbeta. Clones were read by immunoSEQ multiplex PCR, and TCRdb kept only the in-frame ones, dropping some. The sample yields around 63,000 clones, roughly 76% seen once. The chain couples TRBV2 to TRBJ2-7; 12 nucleotides match TRBD2. This TCR was sampled from a man aged 55-75 years in good health and CMV-seropositive. The sample consisted of PBMCs. CDR3 DNA: TGTGCCAGCAGTGCCGCTAGCGGGAGGGGATCCTCCGTGTTC. It encodes CASSAASGRGSSVF. Variable domain in full (rest from reference TRBV2 and TRBJ2-7): EPEVTQTPSHQVTQMGQEVILRCVPISNHLYFYWYRQILGQKVEFLVSFYNNEISEKSEIFDDQFSVERPDGSNFTLKIRSTKLEDSAMYFCASSAASGRGSSVFGPGTRLTVT.